Below, one T cell receptor (beta chain) is given with its context. In the study's own analysis: Reference gene primer amplification gave estimated nucleated cell counts. Method: immunoSEQ multiplex PCR; TCRdb's copy keeps in-frame clones and lacks some. V and J calls and clone size are copied from that table; D and trimming were computed from the DNA. The sample lists 410,000 or so clones, about nine tenths occurring once. V was clipped by 3 bases and J by 7 bases; unmatched bases: 8. Germline lookup yields CDR1 SGDLS and CDR2 YYNGEE. The CDR3 is 16 amino acids. This record belongs to a study of blood T cell repertoires in COVID-19. Turning to the study itself: Collection of acute and convalescent COVID-19 samples took place in the United States, Italy and Spain.

Recruited during active infection, patients (from Seattle) were subsequently followed longitudinally. This chain connects TRBV9 to TRBJ2-1; 12 nucleotides align to TRBD1. This TCR was sampled from a middle-aged woman with COVID-19, enrolled during active disease. The material sequenced was peripheral blood. CDR3 coding DNA: TGTGCCAGCAGCGCAGGGCTGGGACAGGGGGCAAATGAGCAGTTCTTC. Translation gives CASSAGLGQGANEQFF.